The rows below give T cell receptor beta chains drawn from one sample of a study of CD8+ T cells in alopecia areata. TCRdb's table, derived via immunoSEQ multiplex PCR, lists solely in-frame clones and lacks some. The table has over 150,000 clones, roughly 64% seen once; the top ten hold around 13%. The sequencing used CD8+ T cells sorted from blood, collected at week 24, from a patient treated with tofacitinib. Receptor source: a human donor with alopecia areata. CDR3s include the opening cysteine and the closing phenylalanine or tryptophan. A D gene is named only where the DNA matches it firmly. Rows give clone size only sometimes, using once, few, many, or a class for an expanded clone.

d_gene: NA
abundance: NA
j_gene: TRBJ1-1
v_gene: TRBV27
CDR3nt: TGTGCCAGCAGTTATACTTTGAACACTGAAGCTTTCTTT
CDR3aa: CASSYTLNTEAFF

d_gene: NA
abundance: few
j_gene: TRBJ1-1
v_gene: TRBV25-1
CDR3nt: TGTGCCAGTTTACCATGGGGGGAGAACACTGAAGCTTTCTTT
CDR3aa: CASLPWGENTEAFF

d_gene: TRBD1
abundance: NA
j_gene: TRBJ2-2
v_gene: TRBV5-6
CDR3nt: TGTGCCAGCTTTCCCGGGACAGGGTACACCGGGGGGCTGTTTTTT
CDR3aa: CASFPGTGYTGGLFF

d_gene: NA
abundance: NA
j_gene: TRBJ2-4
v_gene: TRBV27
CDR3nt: TGTGCCAGCAGTCCATCCGACGGAAACATTCAGTACTTC
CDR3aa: CASSPSDGNIQYF

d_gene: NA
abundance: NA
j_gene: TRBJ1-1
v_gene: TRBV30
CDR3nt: TGTGCCTGGCATTCCGGGGTGGGGAACACTGAAGCTTTCTTT
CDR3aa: CAWHSGVGNTEAFF

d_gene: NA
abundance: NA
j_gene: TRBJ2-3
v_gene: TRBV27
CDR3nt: TGTGCCAGCAGTTTTTCAGATACGCAGTATTTT
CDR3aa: CASSFSDTQYF

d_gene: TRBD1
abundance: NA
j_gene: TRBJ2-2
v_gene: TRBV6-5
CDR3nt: TGTGCCAGCACCGGACAGGGTATCGGGGAGCTGTTTTTT
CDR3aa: CASTGQGIGELFF

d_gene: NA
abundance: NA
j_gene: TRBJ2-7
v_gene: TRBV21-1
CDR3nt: TGTGCCAGCAGCAAACGTGGGACAGGGGGCTCGAGCTCCTACGAGCAGTACTTC
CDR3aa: CASSKRGTGGSSSYEQYF

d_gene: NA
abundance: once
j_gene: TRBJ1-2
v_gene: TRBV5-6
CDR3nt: TGTGCCAGCAGCTCGGGGGGTAACTATGGCTACACCTTC
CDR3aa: CASSSGGNYGYTF

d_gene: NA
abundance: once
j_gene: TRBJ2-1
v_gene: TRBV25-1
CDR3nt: TGTGCCAGCAGGCTGGGGCGTAGCGGCTCCTACAATGAGCAGTTCTTC
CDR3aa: CASRLGRSGSYNEQFF

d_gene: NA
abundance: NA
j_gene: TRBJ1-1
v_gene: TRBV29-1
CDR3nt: TGCAGCGTAAGACGGATGAACACTGAAGCTTTCTTT
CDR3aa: CSVRRMNTEAFF

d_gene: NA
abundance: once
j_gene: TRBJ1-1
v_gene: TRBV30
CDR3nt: TGTGCCTGGAGTGTAGGGGTCGAAGCTTTCTTT
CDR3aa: CAWSVGVEAFF

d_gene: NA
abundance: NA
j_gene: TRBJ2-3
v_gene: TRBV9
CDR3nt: TGTGCCAGCAGAGAAGATACGCAGTATTTT
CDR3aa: CASREDTQYF

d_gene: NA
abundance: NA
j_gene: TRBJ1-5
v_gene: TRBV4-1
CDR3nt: TGCGCCAGCAGCCAAGGACAGTTTAGCAATCAGCCCCAGCATTTT
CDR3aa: CASSQGQFSNQPQHF

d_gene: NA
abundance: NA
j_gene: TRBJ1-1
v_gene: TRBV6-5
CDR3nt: TGTGCCAGCAGTTATCTCACTGAAGCTTTCTTT
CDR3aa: CASSYLTEAFF

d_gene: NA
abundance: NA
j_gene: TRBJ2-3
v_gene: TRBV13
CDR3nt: TGTGCCAGCAGCCCTGGTGGGGATACGCAGTATTTT
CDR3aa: CASSPGGDTQYF

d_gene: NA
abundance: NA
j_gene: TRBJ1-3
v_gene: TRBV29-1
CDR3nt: TGCAGCGGTACAGGGAGAGGAGGAAACACCATATATTTT
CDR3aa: CSGTGRGGNTIYF

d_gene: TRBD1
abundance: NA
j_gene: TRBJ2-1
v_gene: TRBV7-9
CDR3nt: TGTGCCAGCAGCACGACAAGACAGGGAGAGACGTGGGATGAGCAGTTCTTC
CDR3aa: CASSTTRQGETWDEQFF

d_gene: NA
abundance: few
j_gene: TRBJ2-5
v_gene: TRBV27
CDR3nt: TGTGCCAGCAGCCCCCCCGGGCTGGGGACCCAGTACTTC
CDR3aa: CASSPPGLGTQYF

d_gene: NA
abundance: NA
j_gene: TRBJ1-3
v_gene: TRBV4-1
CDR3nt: TGCGCCAGCAGCCAAGATCGAGACCTAGCCTCTGGAAACACCATATATTTT
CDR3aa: CASSQDRDLASGNTIYF